The 16 T cell receptor beta chains below come from one sample, sequenced in a study of CD8+CD57+ T cells in acquired aplastic anemia. Genomic DNA served as template for TCR beta VDJ and CDR3 profiling. TCRdb itself ran the reads through MiXCR, one entry per CDR3 protein. The sample consists of 180,000 or so distinct CDR3 sequences, approximately 48% of them appearing once. Patients chosen for sequencing had CD8+CD57+ cells that had expanded, as shown by flow cytometry. Sequencing input: sorted CD4+, CD8+, or CD8+CD57+ T cells (not recorded which) from PBMCs. These receptors were taken from a human donor with aplastic anemia.

The chain has TRBV2 and TRBJ2-2; D is unresolved. The germline V and J ends were trimmed by 4 bases and 6 bases, with 6 bases remaining between them. Germline CDR1 and CDR2: SNHLY and FYNNEI. This CDR3 spans 12 amino acids. The CDR3 spells CASSGPPGELFF. CDR3 sequence (DNA): TGTGCCAGCAGTGGACCCCCCGGGGAGCTGTTTTTT.

This clonotype was seen only once. This rearrangement joins TRBV5-4 to TRBJ2-6; weak D call: TRBD1 (5 bases). The germline V and J ends were trimmed by 3 bases and 0 bases, with 10 bases remaining between them. The CDR3 contains 16 residues. Germline lookup yields CDR1 SGHNT and CDR2 YYREEE (reference sequence). Here the CDR3 DNA reads TGTGCCAGCAGCTCGACAAGGGGCTCTGGGGCCAACGTCCTGACTTTC. The encoded protein is CASSSTRGSGANVLTF.

This clonotype was counted ten times or more. This chain uses TRBV20-1 with TRBJ1-1; D remains unclear. The germline V gene has CDR1 DFQATT and CDR2 SNEGSKA (reference sequence). The length of the CDR3 is 11 residues. The ends were cut back, 0 bases at V and 6 bases at J, with 5 bases in the middle. CDR3 DNA: TGCAGTGCTAGAGATGTGGCTGAAGCTTTCTTT. It encodes CSARDVAEAFF.

The rearrangement links TRBV20-1 to TRBJ1-2; D is unclear. This CDR3 spans 14 amino acids. The V gene's germline CDR1 is DFQATT and CDR2 SNEGSKA (reference sequence). The ends were cut back, 0 bases at V and 7 bases at J, with 15 bases in the middle. The chain's CDR3 is CSARDWRQPRGYTF. The CDR3 bases are TGCAGTGCTAGAGATTGGCGCCAGCCTCGTGGCTACACCTTC.

This clonotype was counted at least ten times. This chain uses TRBV3-1 with TRBJ2-7, with D uncertain. Trimming pared 1 base from V and 9 bases from J, leaving 7 bases between. The V gene's germline CDR1 is LGHDT and CDR2 YNNKEL (reference sequence). The CDR3 is made up of 11 amino acids. The CDR3: CASSQGAGQYF. The CDR3 nucleotides read TGTGCCAGCAGCCAAGGCGCCGGGCAGTACTTC.

The chain is built from TRBV24-1 and TRBJ2-5; D gene uncertain. Deletions cut 5 bases from V and 5 bases from J, with 5 bases between. Germline V lookup: CDR1 KGHDR, CDR2 SFDVKD. The CDR3 loop spans 11 amino acids. CDR3 in DNA: TGTGCCACCAGTGCCAGGGAGACCCAGTACTTC. Protein product: CATSARETQYF.

The chain carries TRBV10-3 and TRBJ1-1, with a weak D call TRBD1 (6 bases). The germline gives CDR1 ENHRY, CDR2 SYGVKD. With 10 bases removed from V and 0 bases from J, the gap between germline ends came to 12 bases. The CDR3 contains 13 residues. This chain's CDR3 is CATGQLMNTEAFF. CDR3 sequence (DNA): TGTGCCACTGGACAGCTTATGAACACTGAAGCTTTCTTT.

The chain links TRBV19 to TRBJ1-1; the D is unclear. The CDR3 is 12 residues long. CDR1 and CDR2 (germline): LNHDA, SQIVND (reference sequence). V gave up 6 bases and J gave up 1 base, with 6 bases separating them. In nucleotides, the CDR3 is TGTGCCAGTAGGGGAACGAACACTGAAGCTTTCTTT. Its protein is CASRGTNTEAFF.

V and J are TRBV19 and TRBJ1-1; a possible D gene is TRBD1 (6 bases). Germline V gives CDR1 LNHDA, CDR2 SQIVND (reference sequence). The V end was cut by 7 bases, the J end by 0 bases, with 15 bases between. This CDR3 contains 15 residues. The CDR3 here is CASTHPTGLNTEAFF. DNA for the CDR3: TGTGCCAGTACCCACCCGACAGGTTTGAACACTGAAGCTTTCTTT.

The chain joins TRBV20-1 to TRBJ1-2; weak D call: TRBD1 (5 bases). CDR3 length: 12 amino acids. CDR1 is DFQATT and CDR2 is SNEGSKA in the germline V gene (reference sequence). V gave up 7 bases and J gave up 4 bases, with 13 bases separating them. The CDR3 here is CSGLGELYGYTF. The CDR3, as DNA: TGCAGTGGGCTGGGGGAGCTCTATGGCTACACCTTC.

The CDR3 region is CASSLLAGGRGETQYF. The CDR3 DNA is TGTGCCAGCAGCTTACTCGCGGGGGGCCGGGGAGAGACCCAGTACTTC. The chain uses TRBV11-2 and TRBJ2-5; 8 bases match TRBD2. The CDR3 covers 16 residues. Per germline, CDR1 SGHAT and CDR2 FQNNGV. V shed 2 bases and J 4 bases; nucleotides not matched to a gene: 9.

This clonotype was counted at least ten times. This chain joins TRBV2 and TRBJ2-2, with 8 bases fitting TRBD1. Germline V CDR1 and CDR2: SNHLY, FYNNEI. With V trimmed by 6 bases and J by 4 bases, 7 bases remained unmatched. The CDR3 runs to 15 residues. CDR3: CASSQQGGSTGELFF. CDR3 nucleotide sequence: TGTGCCAGCAGCCAACAGGGGGGAAGCACCGGGGAGCTGTTTTTT.

The chain is built from TRBV6-2 or TRBV6-3 and TRBJ1-5; D gene uncertain. The V end lost 6 bases, the J end lost 2 bases, and 14 bases lay between the germline ends. The CDR3 extends over 15 amino acids. Germline CDR1 reads MNHEY; CDR2 reads SVGEGT. CDR3 protein: CASSLGQAGNQPQHF. The CDR3 coding sequence is TGTGCCAGCAGCTTGGGCCAAGCGGGCAATCAGCCCCAGCATTTT.

The chain couples TRBV15 to TRBJ2-2; D might be TRBD1 or TRBD2, each matching 5 bases. The CDR3 runs to 14 residues. V lost 5 bases and J 1 base, leaving 8 bases between the germline ends. The germline V gene encodes CDR1 LNHNV and CDR2 YYDKDF (reference sequence). Written as DNA, the CDR3 is TGTGCCACCAGCGGGGGTTTGAACACCGGGGAGCTGTTTTTT. Translation gives CATSGGLNTGELFF.

At least ten counts were recorded for this clonotype. J is TRBJ1-1 and V is TRBV12-3 or TRBV12-4; D ambiguous. The V and J ends lost 3 bases and 6 bases respectively, with 17 bases between them. The CDR3 runs to 15 residues. This CDR3 is CASSFSTGGSPEAFF. The CDR3 DNA sequence: TGTGCCAGCAGTTTTTCGACGGGAGGTTCGCCTGAAGCTTTCTTT.

Notes on this clonotype: One junction end disagrees with the germline gene, perhaps due to a read error. V gene TRBV18 combines with J gene TRBJ2-1, with 16 bases matching TRBD2. The V gene's germline CDR1 is KGHSH and CDR2 LQKENI. CDR3 size: 15 residues. Here the CDR3 reads CASSLGTSGGARQFF. CDR3 sequence (DNA): TGTGCCAGCTCCCTCGGGACTAGCGGGGGGGCCCGACAGTTTTTC.